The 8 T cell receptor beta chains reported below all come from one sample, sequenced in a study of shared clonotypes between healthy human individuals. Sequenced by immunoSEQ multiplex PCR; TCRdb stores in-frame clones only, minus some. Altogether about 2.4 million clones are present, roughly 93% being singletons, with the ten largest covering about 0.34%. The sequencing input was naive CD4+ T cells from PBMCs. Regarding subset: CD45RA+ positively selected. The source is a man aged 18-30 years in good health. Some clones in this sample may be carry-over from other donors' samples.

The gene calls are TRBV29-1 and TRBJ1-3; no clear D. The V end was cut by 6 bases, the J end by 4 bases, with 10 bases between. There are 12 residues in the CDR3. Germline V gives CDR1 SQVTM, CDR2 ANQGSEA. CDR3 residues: CSVGFPGNTIYF. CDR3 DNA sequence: TGCAGCGTCGGATTCCCCGGAAACACCATATATTTT.

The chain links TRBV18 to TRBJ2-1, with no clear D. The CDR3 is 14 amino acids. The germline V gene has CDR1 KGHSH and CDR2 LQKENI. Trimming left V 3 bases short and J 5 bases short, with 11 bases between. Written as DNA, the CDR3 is TGTGCCAGCTCACCTGCCCTACCGGACAATGAGCAGTTCTTC. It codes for CASSPALPDNEQFF.

CDR3 sequence reads: CASSRLAGNGETQYF. The CDR3 nucleotides read TGTGCCAGCAGTCGGCTAGCGGGAAACGGGGAGACCCAGTACTTC. This rearrangement joins TRBV27 to TRBJ2-5; 9 bases fit TRBD2. This CDR3 region has 15 residues. The V segment lost 5 bases and the J segment 5 bases; nucleotides outside the gene matches: 9. Per germline, CDR1 MNHEY and CDR2 SMNVEV (reference sequence).

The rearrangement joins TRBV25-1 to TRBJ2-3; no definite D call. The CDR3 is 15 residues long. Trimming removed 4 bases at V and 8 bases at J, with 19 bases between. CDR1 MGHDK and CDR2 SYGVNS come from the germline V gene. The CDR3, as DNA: TGTGCCAGCAGTGCAACCACCCACCAATTTGGTACGCAGTATTTT. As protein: CASSATTHQFGTQYF.

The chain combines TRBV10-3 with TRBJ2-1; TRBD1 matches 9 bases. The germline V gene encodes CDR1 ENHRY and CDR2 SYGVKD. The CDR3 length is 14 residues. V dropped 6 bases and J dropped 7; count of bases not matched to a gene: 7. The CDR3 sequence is CAIRDDRGVNEQFF. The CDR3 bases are TGTGCCATCAGGGACGACAGGGGGGTGAATGAGCAGTTCTTC.

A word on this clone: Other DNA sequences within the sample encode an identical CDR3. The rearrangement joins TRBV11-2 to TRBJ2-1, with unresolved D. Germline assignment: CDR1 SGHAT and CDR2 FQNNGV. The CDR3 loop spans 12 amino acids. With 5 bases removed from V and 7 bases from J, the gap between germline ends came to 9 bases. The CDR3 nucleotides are TGTGCCAGCAGCCTCGGTAGGAATGAGCAGTTCTTC. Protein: CASSLGRNEQFF. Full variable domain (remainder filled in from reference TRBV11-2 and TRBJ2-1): EAGVAQSPRYKIIEKRQSVAFWCNPISGHATLYWYQQILGQGPKLLIQFQNNGVVDDSQLPKDRFSAERLKGVDSTLKIQPAKLEDSAVYLCASSLGRNEQFFGPGTRLTVL.

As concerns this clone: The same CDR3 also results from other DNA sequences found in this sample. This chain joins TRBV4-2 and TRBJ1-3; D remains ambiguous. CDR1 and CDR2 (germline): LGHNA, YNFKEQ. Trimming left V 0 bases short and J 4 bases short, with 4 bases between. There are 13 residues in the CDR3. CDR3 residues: CASSQDTGNTIYF. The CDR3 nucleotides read TGTGCCAGCAGCCAAGATACGGGAAACACCATATATTTT.

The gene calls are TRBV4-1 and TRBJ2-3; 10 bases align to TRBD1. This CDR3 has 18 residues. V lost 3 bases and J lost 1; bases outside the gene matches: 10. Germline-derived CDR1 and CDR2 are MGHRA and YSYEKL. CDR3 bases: TGCGCCAGCAGCCACCCTGGTATCGGACAGGGGGGCACAGATACGCAGTATTTT. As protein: CASSHPGIGQGGTDTQYF.